The 17 T cell receptor beta chains below come from one sample, sequenced in a study of T cell repertoires in cytomegalovirus infection. MiXCR, applied by TCRdb to the reads, yields one record per CDR3 protein. There are fewer than 1,000,000 distinct CDR3 sequences in the sample; approximately 32% occur only once, and 13% lies in the top ten. These TCRs are of unknown antigen specificity. The material was cultured CD8+ T cells from PBMCs, obtained from culture after CMV antigen stimulation. The receptor set was obtained from a human donor in good health (CMV status not recorded). Some clones in this sample may be carry-over from other donors' samples.

The chain has TRBV5-1 and TRBJ2-3, with 7 bases aligning to TRBD2. V shed 1 base and J 2 bases; nucleotides not matched to a gene: 10. Germline values: CDR1 SGHRS, CDR2 YFSETQ. The CDR3 runs to 17 residues. CDR3 protein: CASSLRGGAGFTDTQYF. The CDR3 nucleotides are TGCGCCAGCAGCTTGAGGGGCGGAGCGGGATTCACAGATACGCAGTATTTT.

The CDR3 is CASSLMGGPSDTQYF. In DNA, the CDR3 is TGTGCCAGCAGTTTGATGGGGGGGCCATCAGATACGCAGTATTTT. V usage is TRBV12-3 or TRBV12-4 and J usage is TRBJ2-3; a weak D match, TRBD2 (7 bases). The CDR3 length is 15 residues. Deletions cut 3 bases from V and 4 bases from J, with 14 bases between.

This sequence joins TRBV15 and TRBJ2-1; 14 positions agree with TRBD2. From germline, CDR1 is LNHNV and CDR2 YYDKDF (reference sequence). The CDR3 runs to 15 residues. With V trimmed by 4 bases and J by 10 bases, 6 bases remained unmatched. CDR3 in DNA: TGTGCCACCAGCAAAAAGACTAGCGGGGGGGGCGAGCAGTTCTTC. It is translated as CATSKKTSGGGEQFF.

The V call is TRBV2, the J call TRBJ1-1; D is undetermined. V was shortened by 6 bases and J by 1 base, with 9 bases between the two germline ends. CDR1 is SNHLY and CDR2 is FYNNEI in the germline V gene. The CDR3 is made up of 13 amino acids. CDR3 DNA sequence: TGTGCCAGCAGCGGCTACCGGAACACTGAAGCTTTCTTT. It codes for CASSGYRNTEAFF. The full variable domain, completed using reference TRBV2 and TRBJ1-1, is EPEVTQTPSHQVTQMGQEVILRCVPISNHLYFYWYRQILGQKVEFLVSFYNNEISEKSEIFDDQFSVERPDGSNFTLKIRSTKLEDSAMYFCASSGYRNTEAFFGQGTRLTVV.

V is TRBV6-5 and J is TRBJ2-6, with D possibly matching TRBD1 (6 bases). Germline V CDR1 and CDR2: MNHEY, SVGAGI. This CDR3 comprises 17 residues. V was cut by 5 bases and J by 0 bases, with 14 bases left in between. The CDR3 spells CASSPGVTSSGANVLTF. DNA of the CDR3: TGTGCCAGCAGTCCAGGGGTGACCAGCTCTGGGGCCAACGTCCTGACTTTC.

This clonotype was counted a single time. The chain recombines TRBV28 with TRBJ2-1, with D hard to call. With 7 bases removed from V and 4 bases from J, the gap between germline ends came to 14 bases. The CDR3 length is 14 residues. CDR1 is MDHEN and CDR2 is SYDVKM in the germline V gene. This CDR3 reads CASTATALYNEQFF. CDR3 sequence (DNA): TGTGCCAGCACCGCGACGGCTTTGTACAATGAGCAGTTCTTC.

V and J are TRBV24-1 and TRBJ2-5, with a weak D call TRBD1 (6 bases). In germline, CDR1 is KGHDR, CDR2 SFDVKD. This CDR3 contains 15 residues. V gave up 3 bases and J gave up 1 base, with 11 bases separating them. CDR3 amino acids: CATSDPRTAQETQYF. The DNA of the CDR3 is TGTGCCACCAGTGATCCAAGGACAGCCCAAGAGACCCAGTACTTC.

This clonotype occurred a few times. The V gene is TRBV11-2, the J gene TRBJ2-3; D gene uncertain. Trimming pared 3 bases from V and 2 bases from J, leaving 12 bases between. The CDR3 runs to 15 residues. The germline gives CDR1 SGHAT, CDR2 FQNNGV. Here the CDR3 reads CASSFSRHYTDTQYF. Here the CDR3 DNA reads TGTGCCAGCAGCTTCTCCAGACACTACACAGATACGCAGTATTTT.

The rearrangement joins TRBV27 to TRBJ1-5; D is perhaps TRBD1 (6 bases). The length of the CDR3 is 14 residues. Germline V gene sequence: CDR1 MNHEY, CDR2 SMNVEV (reference sequence). V was pared by 5 bases and J by 3 bases, with 11 bases between. Here the CDR3 reads CASSVDRINQPQHF. CDR3 nucleotides: TGTGCCAGCAGTGTAGACAGGATCAATCAGCCCCAGCATTTT.

Of note for this clonotype: At one of its ends the junction is not consistent with the germline gene, which may arise from a read error. V gene TRBV7-6 combines with J gene TRBJ2-1; D perhaps matches TRBD2 (5 bases). The CDR3 is made up of 14 amino acids. In germline, CDR1 is SGHVS, CDR2 FNYEAQ. CDR3 protein: CASSPGRARDEQFF. In nucleotides, the CDR3 is TGTGCTAGCAGCCCGGGCCGGGCGAGGGATGAGCAGTTCTTC.

There are a few counts of this clonotype. The CDR3 sequence is CASSYSGDRGTEAFF. DNA of the CDR3: TGTGCCAGCAGTTACTCTGGGGACAGGGGCACTGAAGCTTTCTTT. The chain uses TRBV6-5 and TRBJ1-1, with 10 bases lining up with TRBD1. Germline CDR1 MNHEY, CDR2 SVGAGI. V shed 0 bases and J 4 bases; nucleotides not matched to a gene: 2. The CDR3 runs 15 residues.

This chain links TRBV19 with TRBJ2-1; 11 bases are a match to TRBD2. Germline V gene data show CDR1 as LNHDA and CDR2 as SQIVND (reference sequence). Trimming removed 4 bases from V and 9 bases from J; junction bases left unmatched: 8. The CDR3 has 15 amino acids. In nucleotides, the CDR3 is TGTGCCAGTAGTAGTGCTAGCGGGGGGCCCTCTGAGCAGTTCTTC. This codes for CASSSASGGPSEQFF.

A few counts support this clonotype. This chain connects TRBV7-9 to TRBJ2-2; D is uncertain. The CDR3 spans 14 residues. The V gene lost 3 bases and the J gene lost 7 bases, with 12 bases spanning the gap. CDR1 SEHNR and CDR2 FQNEAQ come from the germline V gene (reference sequence). This CDR3 reads CASSFSHRVGELFF. CDR3 DNA: TGTGCCAGCAGCTTTAGTCATCGGGTCGGGGAGCTGTTTTTT. The full variable domain, completed using reference TRBV7-9 and TRBJ2-2, is DTGVSQNPRHKITKRGQNVTFRCDPISEHNRLYWYRQTLGQGPEFLTYFQNEAQLEKSRLLSDRFSAERPKGSFSTLEIQRTEQGDSAMYLCASSFSHRVGELFFGEGSRLTVL.

There are many counts of this clonotype. V gene TRBV12-3 or TRBV12-4 combines with J gene TRBJ2-1; 7 bases fit TRBD1. There are 14 residues in the CDR3. The V segment lost 8 bases and the J segment 3 bases; nucleotides outside the gene matches: 7. The CDR3 loop is CASSQGQGYNEQFF. CDR3 DNA sequence: TGTGCCAGCTCACAGGGGCAGGGCTACAATGAGCAGTTCTTC.

This chain links TRBV7-9 with TRBJ1-3; a weak D match, TRBD1 (6 bases). Germline CDR1 reads SEHNR; CDR2 reads FQNEAQ (reference sequence). Trimming pared 5 bases from V and 0 bases from J, leaving 11 bases between. This CDR3 has 15 amino acids. CDR3 region: CASSILQGSGNTIYF. The DNA of the CDR3 is TGTGCCAGCAGCATACTACAGGGCTCTGGAAACACCATATATTTT.

This clonotype was seen a few times. The chain employs TRBV27 and TRBJ2-5; D call uncertain. This CDR3 is built from 12 residues. Between the trimmed V and J ends, which lost 5 bases and 0 bases, there was a span of 4 bases. The V gene's germline CDR1 is MNHEY and CDR2 SMNVEV (reference sequence). CDR3 in DNA: TGTGCCAGCAGTCATTACCAAGAGACCCAGTACTTC. Its protein is CASSHYQETQYF.

The chain links TRBV6-1 to TRBJ2-1; D gene unclear. CDR1 MNHNS and CDR2 SASEGT come from the germline V gene. This CDR3 has 16 amino acids. V lost 4 bases, J lost 0 bases, and 13 bases lay in between. The CDR3 DNA sequence: TGTGCCAGCAGTGTGCGTGGCGGAAGCTCCTACAATGAGCAGTTCTTC. Translation: CASSVRGGSSYNEQFF.